This T cell receptor (beta chain) was captured in a study of cytomegalovirus exposure and HLA in healthy donors. Use of 60 Vbeta and 13 Jbeta primers characterized the PCR. Original processing notes: There were about 80 million unique TCR beta chains by a later count, and some 12 million of them were shared. The table came from immunoSEQ multiplex PCR; TCRdb's copy has only in-frame clones and leaves some out. V, J and clone size are those of that table, while D and trimming were read from the DNA. Among 150,000 to 200,000 clones listed, approximately 71% were seen once. The junction had 2 bases not matched to a gene; V was cut back by 3 bases and J by 4 bases. Germline V gene data show CDR1 as WSHSY and CDR2 as SAAADI. CDR3 length: 13 residues.

V is TRBV10-2 and J is TRBJ2-5, with 7 nucleotides matching TRBD2. The sample consisted of PBMCs. The TCR comes from a woman under 30 in good health and CMV-seropositive. CDR3 amino acids: CASSEAGTETQYF. Written as DNA, the CDR3 is TGCGCCAGCAGTGAAGCGGGAACAGAGACCCAGTACTTC.